The 19 T cell receptor beta chains reported below all come from one sample, sequenced in a study of blood T cell repertoires in COVID-19. The repertoire was sequenced with immunoSEQ multiplex PCR; TCRdb's copy has only in-frame clones and lacks some. Among roughly 34,000 clones listed, over 80% were seen once. What was sequenced was peripheral blood. The receptors stem from a man aged 55 to 70 with active COVID-19.

V and J are TRBV7-9 and TRBJ1-3; 7 bases fit TRBD1. Germline CDR1 is SEHNR and CDR2 is FQNEAQ (reference sequence). This CDR3 comprises 14 residues. Trimming took 11 bases from V and 4 from J; bases not matched to a gene: 11. CDR3 loop: CAWQMEGAGNTIYF. In DNA, the CDR3 is TGTGCCTGGCAGATGGAGGGGGCGGGAAACACCATATATTTT.

The chain has TRBV19 and TRBJ2-3; a possible D gene is TRBD2 (5 bases). CDR3 length equals 16 residues. Germline CDR1 is LNHDA and CDR2 is SQIVND (reference sequence). Trimming left V 3 bases short and J 5 bases short, with 18 bases between. In DNA form, the CDR3 reads TGTGCCAGTAGTATTCTGGAAGCGGCCCGGCGAGATACGCAGTATTTT. Encoded protein: CASSILEAARRDTQYF.

This sequence joins TRBV27 and TRBJ2-3; 7 nucleotides align to TRBD2. After removal of 6 bases from V and 2 bases from J, the junction contained 5 bases not matched to a gene. The germline V gene has CDR1 MNHEY and CDR2 SMNVEV (reference sequence). The CDR3 loop spans 14 amino acids. Here the CDR3 DNA reads TGTGCCAGCAGCCCCCGGGACTACACAGATACGCAGTATTTT. Translated, it gives CASSPRDYTDTQYF.

The V gene is TRBV7-2, the J gene TRBJ2-3; 7 bases are a match to TRBD2. CDR1 and CDR2 (germline): SGHTA, FQGNSA. The CDR3 extends over 16 amino acids. J lost 1 base, V lost 3 bases, and 7 bases had no gene match. The CDR3 region is CASSFLGAGGTDTQYF. The CDR3 DNA sequence: TGTGCCAGCAGCTTCCTAGGGGCGGGGGGCACAGATACGCAGTATTTT.

V and J are TRBV2 and TRBJ2-1; 15 bases are shared with TRBD2. The CDR3 is 17 amino acids. Germline V gene data show CDR1 as SNHLY and CDR2 as FYNNEI. Trimming removed 6 bases from V and 2 bases from J; junction bases left unmatched: 5. The CDR3 DNA sequence: TGTGCCAGCAGAGCCGGGACTAGCGGGAGGACCTACAATGAGCAGTTCTTC. Its protein is CASRAGTSGRTYNEQFF. Variable domain in full (rest from reference TRBV2 and TRBJ2-1): EPEVTQTPSHQVTQMGQEVILRCVPISNHLYFYWYRQILGQKVEFLVSFYNNEISEKSEIFDDQFSVERPDGSNFTLKIRSTKLEDSAMYFCASRAGTSGRTYNEQFFGPGTRLTVL.

The rearrangement uses TRBV11-2 and TRBJ2-2; 10 bases match TRBD2. V was clipped by 6 bases and J by 5 bases; unmatched bases: 9. The CDR3 sequence is 16 residues long. Germline values: CDR1 SGHAT, CDR2 FQNNGV. Here the CDR3 DNA reads TGTGCCAGCAGTCCAAGCGGGAGGGCCTTAACCGGGGAGCTGTTTTTT. Protein: CASSPSGRALTGELFF.

The chain combines TRBV28 with TRBJ2-7; 7 bases agree with TRBD1. The ends lost 3 bases at V and 3 bases at J; junction bases unmatched: 8. Germline-derived CDR1 and CDR2 are MDHEN and SYDVKM. This CDR3 has 15 amino acids. The CDR3 coding sequence is TGTGCCAGCAGTTTGGCCGGAACAGGGGTCTACGAGCAGTACTTC. It specifies CASSLAGTGVYEQYF.

V and J are TRBV5-4 and TRBJ2-3; the match to TRBD2 covers 14 bases. The V gene end was trimmed by 4 bases and the J gene end by 1 base; junction bases not matched to a gene: 11. Germline V lookup: CDR1 SGHNT, CDR2 YYREEE (reference sequence). The CDR3 is made up of 19 amino acids. The CDR3 protein is CASSAGTSGRTLGTDTQYF. DNA for the CDR3: TGTGCCAGCAGCGCGGGGACTAGCGGGAGAACTCTGGGCACAGATACGCAGTATTTT.

The chain combines TRBV11-2 with TRBJ2-5, with 9 bases matching TRBD2. Germline CDR1 reads SGHAT; CDR2 reads FQNNGV. This CDR3 has 17 amino acids. With 1 base clipped from V and 0 bases from J, the junction kept 6 bases outside the gene matches. The CDR3 bases are TGTGCCAGCAGCTTAGGGCTAGCGGGGATGTACCAAGAGACCCAGTACTTC. Amino acids: CASSLGLAGMYQETQYF.

The chain links TRBV7-2 to TRBJ2-5; D possibly corresponds to TRBD1 (5 bases). Trimming pared 1 base from V and 5 bases from J, leaving 11 bases between. Per the germline V gene, CDR1 is SGHTA and CDR2 is FQGNSA. There are 14 residues in the CDR3. The CDR3 loop is CASSLVGARETQYF. The DNA of the CDR3 is TGTGCCAGCAGCTTAGTAGGGGCCCGGGAGACCCAGTACTTC.

The chain is built from TRBV5-5 and TRBJ1-2; 8 bases line up with TRBD1. The CDR3 is 15 amino acids. Germline CDR1 reads SGHKS; CDR2 reads YYEKEE (reference sequence). J lost 7 bases, V lost 0 bases, and 8 bases had no gene match. Written as DNA, the CDR3 is TGTGCCAGCAGCTTGGTGGGGACAGGCCCCATTGGCTACACCTTC. It specifies CASSLVGTGPIGYTF.

In its sample, this clone was seen once. The chain joins TRBV3-1 (or the pseudogene TRBV3-2) to TRBJ2-3, with TRBD2 identical over 12 bases. The CDR3 covers 18 residues. With V trimmed by 4 bases and J by 0 bases, 8 bases remained unmatched. Germline CDR1 reads LGHDT; CDR2 reads YNNKEL (reference sequence). The CDR3 reads CASSRLTSGRGSTDTQYF. The DNA of the CDR3 is TGTGCCAGCAGCCGATTGACTAGCGGGAGAGGGAGCACAGATACGCAGTATTTT.

The rearrangement uses TRBV25-1 and TRBJ1-4; no reliable D call. The CDR3 is made up of 13 amino acids. The ends were cut back, 7 bases at V and 8 bases at J, with 14 bases in the middle. CDR1 and CDR2 (germline): MGHDK, SYGVNS. The CDR3 DNA sequence: TGTGCCAGCACCCTGTCGGGGTTCGAAAAACTGTTTTTT. Residues: CASTLSGFEKLFF.

The V gene is TRBV1, the J gene TRBJ2-1; TRBD1, the table's D call, was not compared with the DNA. TRBV1 is marked as a pseudogene. This CDR3 has 15 amino acids. CDR3 region: CTSSQLGGSYNEQFF. For the CDR3, the DNA is TGCACCAGCAGCCAACTAGGGGGCTCCTACAATGAGCAGTTCTTC.

The chain links TRBV5-1 to TRBJ1-3; D is possibly TRBD1 (6 bases). CDR3 length equals 15 residues. Germline-derived CDR1 and CDR2 are SGHRS and YFSETQ. V lost 0 bases, J lost 2 bases, and 9 bases lay in between. CDR3 sequence: CASSLEGGAGNTIYF. The DNA for the CDR3 is TGCGCCAGCAGCTTGGAAGGGGGGGCTGGAAACACCATATATTTT.

This rearrangement joins TRBV10-2 to TRBJ2-1; 12 bases agree with TRBD1. Losses at the gene ends were 7 bases for V and 6 bases for J; bases not matched to a gene: 10. There are 16 residues in the CDR3. Germline V gives CDR1 WSHSY, CDR2 SAAADI. The CDR3 DNA reads TGCGCCAGCACCTTTCCCGGGACAGGGGGCGGCAATGAGCAGTTCTTC. This sequence encodes CASTFPGTGGGNEQFF.

The chain joins TRBV7-9 to TRBJ2-5; 10 positions match TRBD1. The J segment lost 4 bases and the V segment lost 5 bases, leaving 7 bases of the junction unmatched. CDR3 size: 15 residues. Germline loops: CDR1 SEHNR, CDR2 FQNEAQ (reference sequence). CDR3 residues: CASSPGQGSAETQYF. Written as DNA, the CDR3 is TGTGCCAGCAGCCCGGGACAGGGGTCCGCAGAGACCCAGTACTTC.

The chain links TRBV12-3 or TRBV12-4 to TRBJ2-3; no firm D call. This CDR3 is built from 11 residues. The V and J ends lost 6 bases and 5 bases respectively, with 6 bases between them. The CDR3 DNA sequence: TGTGCCAGCAGCCCGAGAGATACGCAGTATTTT. Amino acid sequence: CASSPRDTQYF.

The V and J genes are TRBV27 and TRBJ2-2, with no clear D. V was pared by 3 bases and J by 3 bases, with 8 bases between. Germline CDR1 reads MNHEY; CDR2 reads SMNVEV (reference sequence). The CDR3 totals 14 residues. CDR3 sequence: CASSFMVDTGELFF. Written as DNA, the CDR3 is TGTGCCAGCAGTTTTATGGTAGACACCGGGGAGCTGTTTTTT.